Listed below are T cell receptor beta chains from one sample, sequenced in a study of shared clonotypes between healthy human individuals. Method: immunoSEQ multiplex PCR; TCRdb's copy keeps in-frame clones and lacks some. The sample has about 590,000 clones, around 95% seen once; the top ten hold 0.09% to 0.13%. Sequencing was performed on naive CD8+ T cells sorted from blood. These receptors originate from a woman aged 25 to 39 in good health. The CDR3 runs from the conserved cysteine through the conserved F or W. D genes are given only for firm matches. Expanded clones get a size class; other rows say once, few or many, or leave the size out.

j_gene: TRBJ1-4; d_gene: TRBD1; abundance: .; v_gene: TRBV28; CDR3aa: CASSLRDRTNEKLFF; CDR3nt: TGTGCCAGCAGTTTACGGGACAGAACTAATGAAAAACTGTTTTTT
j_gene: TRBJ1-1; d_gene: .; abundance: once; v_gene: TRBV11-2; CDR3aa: CASSLAGNTEAFF; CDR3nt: TGTGCCAGCAGCTTAGCCGGGAACACTGAAGCTTTCTTT
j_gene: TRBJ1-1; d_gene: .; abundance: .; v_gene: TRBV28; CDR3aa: CASSLGRSTEAFF; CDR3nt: TGTGCCAGCAGTTTAGGAAGGAGCACTGAAGCTTTCTTT
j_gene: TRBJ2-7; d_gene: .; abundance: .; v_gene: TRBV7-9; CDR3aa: CASSLSIYEQYF; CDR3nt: TGTGCCAGCAGCTTATCCATCTACGAGCAGTACTTC
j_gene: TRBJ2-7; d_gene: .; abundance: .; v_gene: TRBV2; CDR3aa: CASSGQGVTYEQYF; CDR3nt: TGTGCCAGCAGTGGGCAGGGAGTAACCTACGAGCAGTACTTC
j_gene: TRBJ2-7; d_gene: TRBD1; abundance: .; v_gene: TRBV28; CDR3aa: CASSLTGTSYEQYF; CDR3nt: TGTGCCAGCAGTTTGACAGGGACCTCCTACGAGCAGTACTTC
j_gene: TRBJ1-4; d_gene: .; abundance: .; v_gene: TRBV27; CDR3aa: CASSLSPVALGATNEKLFF; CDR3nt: TGTGCCAGCAGTTTATCCCCGGTCGCCCTTGGCGCAACTAATGAAAAACTGTTTTTT
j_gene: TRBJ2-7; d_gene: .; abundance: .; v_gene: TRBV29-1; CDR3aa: CSVEEVGAGYEQYF; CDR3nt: TGCAGCGTTGAAGAGGTGGGAGCTGGCTACGAGCAGTACTTC
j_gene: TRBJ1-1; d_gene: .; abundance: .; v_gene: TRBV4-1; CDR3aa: CASSQVQGSNTEAFF; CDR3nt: TGCGCCAGCAGCCAAGTCCAGGGTTCGAACACTGAAGCTTTCTTT
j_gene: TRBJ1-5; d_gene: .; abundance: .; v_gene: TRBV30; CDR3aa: CAWTGVGQSNQPQHF; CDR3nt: TGTGCCTGGACCGGGGTTGGACAGAGCAATCAGCCCCAGCATTTT
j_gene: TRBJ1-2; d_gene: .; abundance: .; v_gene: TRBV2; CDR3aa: CASRTTGTGNYGYTF; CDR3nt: TGTGCCAGCAGAACCACCGGGACTGGAAACTATGGCTACACCTTC
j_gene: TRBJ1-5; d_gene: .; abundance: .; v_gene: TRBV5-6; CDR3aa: CASSLGASRHQPQHF; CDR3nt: TGTGCCAGCAGCTTGGGAGCCAGTAGGCATCAGCCCCAGCATTTT
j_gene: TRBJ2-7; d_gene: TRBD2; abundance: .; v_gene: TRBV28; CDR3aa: CASSLFNSGANSYEQYF; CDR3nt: TGTGCCAGCAGTTTATTTAATAGCGGGGCTAACTCCTACGAGCAGTACTTC
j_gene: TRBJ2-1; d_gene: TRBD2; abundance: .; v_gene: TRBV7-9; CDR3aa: CASSSPGTSGRFEQFF; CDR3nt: TGTGCCAGCAGCTCCCCCGGGACTAGCGGGAGGTTTGAGCAGTTCTTC
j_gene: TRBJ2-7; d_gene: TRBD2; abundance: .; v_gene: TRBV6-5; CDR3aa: CASSYGSSGIYEQYF; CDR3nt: TGTGCCAGCAGTTACGGGTCTAGCGGGATCTACGAGCAGTACTTC
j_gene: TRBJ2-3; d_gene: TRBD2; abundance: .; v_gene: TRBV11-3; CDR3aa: CASSWGGSMDTQYF; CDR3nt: TGTGCCAGCAGCTGGGGCGGGAGCATGGATACGCAGTATTTT
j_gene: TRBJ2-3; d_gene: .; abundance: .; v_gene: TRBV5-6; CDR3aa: CASSFRDTPTDTQYF; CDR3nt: TGTGCCAGCAGCTTTCGGGACACACCCACAGATACGCAGTATTTT
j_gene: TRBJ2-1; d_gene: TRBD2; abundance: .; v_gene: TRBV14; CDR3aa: CASSQGGTSGTNEQFF; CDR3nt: TGTGCCAGCAGCCAGGGGGGGACTAGCGGAACCAATGAGCAGTTCTTC
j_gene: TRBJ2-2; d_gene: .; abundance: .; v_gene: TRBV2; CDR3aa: CASSEGVGQFGELFF; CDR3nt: TGTGCCAGCAGTGAAGGGGTAGGGCAATTCGGGGAGCTGTTTTTT
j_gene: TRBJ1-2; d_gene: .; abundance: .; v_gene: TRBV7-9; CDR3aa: CASSLVMDSNYGYTF; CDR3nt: TGTGCCAGCAGCTTAGTTATGGACAGCAACTATGGCTACACCTTC
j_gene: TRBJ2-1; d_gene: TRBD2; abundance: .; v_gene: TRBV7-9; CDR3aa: CASSPRLADYNEQFF; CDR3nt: TGTGCCAGCAGCCCCCGACTAGCGGACTACAATGAGCAGTTCTTC
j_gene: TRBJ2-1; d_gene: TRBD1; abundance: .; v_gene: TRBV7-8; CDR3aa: CALKGTVESVRDNEQFF; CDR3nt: TGTGCCCTCAAGGGGACAGTCGAGTCCGTACGTGACAATGAGCAGTTCTTC
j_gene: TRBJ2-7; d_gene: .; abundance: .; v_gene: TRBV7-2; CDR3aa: CASSLGGLESLYF; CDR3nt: TGTGCCAGCAGCTTAGGGGGGTTGGAGTCTTTGTACTTC
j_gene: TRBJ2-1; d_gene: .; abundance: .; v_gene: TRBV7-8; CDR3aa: CASSSSRISYNEQFF; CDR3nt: TGTGCCAGCAGCTCATCACGAATTTCCTACAATGAGCAGTTCTTC
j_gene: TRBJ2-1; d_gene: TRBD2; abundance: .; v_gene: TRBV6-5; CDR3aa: CASRPTSGSYNEQFF; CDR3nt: TGTGCCAGCAGACCTACTAGCGGTTCCTACAATGAGCAGTTCTTC
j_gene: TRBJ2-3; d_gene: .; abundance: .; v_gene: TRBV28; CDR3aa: CANSQSSSTDTQYF; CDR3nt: TGTGCCAACTCACAGAGTTCTAGCACAGATACGCAGTATTTT
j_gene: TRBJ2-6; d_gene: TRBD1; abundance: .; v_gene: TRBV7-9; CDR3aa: CASRTGRGRSGANVLTF; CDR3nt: TGTGCCAGCAGGACGGGCAGGGGGCGATCTGGGGCCAACGTCCTGACTTTC
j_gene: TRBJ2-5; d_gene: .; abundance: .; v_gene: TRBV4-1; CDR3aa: CASSQVGHAETQYF; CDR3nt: TGCGCCAGCAGCCAAGTAGGGCACGCAGAGACCCAGTACTTC
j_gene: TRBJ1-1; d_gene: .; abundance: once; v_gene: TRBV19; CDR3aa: CASSQLFGTVNTEAFF; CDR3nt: TGTGCCAGTAGCCAGCTTTTCGGGACGGTCAACACTGAAGCTTTCTTT
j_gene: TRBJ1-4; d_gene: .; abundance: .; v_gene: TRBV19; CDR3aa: CASHGGLGEKLFF; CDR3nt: TGTGCCAGCCATGGGGGCTTGGGTGAAAAACTGTTTTTT
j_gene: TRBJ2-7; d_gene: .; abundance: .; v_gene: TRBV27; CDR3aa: CASGVGEPYEQYF; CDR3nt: TGTGCCAGCGGTGTCGGGGAACCCTACGAGCAGTACTTC
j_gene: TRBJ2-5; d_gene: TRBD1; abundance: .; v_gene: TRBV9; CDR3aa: CASSQLAGGPETQYF; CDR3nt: TGTGCCAGCAGCCAGCTGGCAGGGGGTCCGGAGACCCAGTACTTC
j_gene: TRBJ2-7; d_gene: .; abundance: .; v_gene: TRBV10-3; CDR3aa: CAISESSPMVYEQYF; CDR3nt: TGTGCCATCAGTGAGTCATCGCCCATGGTATACGAGCAGTACTTC
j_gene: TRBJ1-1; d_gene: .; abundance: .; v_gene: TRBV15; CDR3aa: CATSRDGAATEAFF; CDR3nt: TGTGCCACCAGCAGAGATGGGGCAGCTACTGAAGCTTTCTTT
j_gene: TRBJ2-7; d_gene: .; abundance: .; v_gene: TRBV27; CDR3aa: CASSLRWGSSYEQYF; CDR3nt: TGTGCCAGCAGTTTAAGGTGGGGGAGCTCCTACGAGCAGTACTTC
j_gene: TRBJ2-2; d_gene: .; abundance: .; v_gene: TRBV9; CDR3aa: CASSQDMGPLTGELFF; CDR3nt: TGTGCCAGCAGCCAAGACATGGGGCCCCTCACCGGGGAGCTGTTTTTT
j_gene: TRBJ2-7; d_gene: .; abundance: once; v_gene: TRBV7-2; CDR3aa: CASSLGGAVSYEQYF; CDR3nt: TGTGCCAGCAGCTTAGGCGGGGCGGTTTCCTACGAGCAGTACTTC
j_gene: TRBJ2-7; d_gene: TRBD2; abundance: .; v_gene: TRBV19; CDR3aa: CASSSLAGGPGYEQYF; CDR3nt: TGTGCCAGTAGTTCACTAGCGGGAGGGCCTGGTTACGAGCAGTACTTC